The rows below give T cell receptor beta chains drawn from one sample of a study of blood T cells in healthy people across ages. TCRdb reprocessed the 5' RACE reads via MiXCR and lists one record per CDR3 protein. Of about 1.7 million distinct CDR3 sequences listed, roughly 30% are singletons. The sequenced sample was blood. These receptors were collected from a woman between 25 and 40 years old in good health. Each CDR3 is given with its conserved first and last residue. Fields, in order: D gene, J gene, clone size, V gene, CDR3 protein, CDR3 DNA. D genes are given only for firm matches. Where a row states a size, it is once, few, many or the class of an expanded clone; other rows omit it.

D: -; J: TRBJ2-1; size: many; V: TRBV20-1; CDR3: CSVPGLGEQFF; DNA: TGCAGTGTTCCAGGCTTAGGCGAGCAGTTCTTC
D: -; J: TRBJ1-5; size: few; V: TRBV20-1; CDR3: CSASKAAGNNQPQHF; DNA: TGCAGTGCTAGTAAGGCGGCAGGGAACAATCAGCCCCAGCATTTT
D: -; J: TRBJ2-1; size: -; V: TRBV20-1; CDR3: CSARAGAGLDEQFF; DNA: TGCAGTGCTAGAGCAGGGGCAGGGTTGGATGAGCAGTTCTTC
D: -; J: TRBJ2-1; size: -; V: TRBV5-6; CDR3: CACSLRELEQFF; DNA: TGTGCCTGCAGCTTGCGAGAGCTTGAGCAGTTCTTC
D: TRBD2; J: TRBJ2-7; size: -; V: TRBV5-5; CDR3: CASIPERGHEQYF; DNA: TGTGCCAGCATCCCGGAGCGGGGGCACGAGCAGTACTTC
D: -; J: TRBJ2-1; size: -; V: TRBV14; CDR3: CASSSIRDRPIQQFF; DNA: TGTGCCAGCAGCTCGATTCGGGACCGACCAATTCAGCAGTTCTTC
D: -; J: TRBJ1-6; size: -; V: TRBV6-2/TRBV6-3; CDR3: CASSYARQTGSYNSPLHF; DNA: TGTGCCAGCAGTTACGCCCGACAGACCGGCTCCTATAATTCACCCCTCCACTTT
D: -; J: TRBJ1-2; size: -; V: TRBV29-1; CDR3: CSVQPNQGYGYTF; DNA: TGCAGCGTTCAACCAAACCAAGGTTATGGCTACACCTTC
D: -; J: TRBJ2-7; size: few; V: TRBV10-1; CDR3: CASSDPDSYVQYF; DNA: TGCGCCAGCAGTGACCCTGATTCCTACGTGCAGTACTTC
D: -; J: TRBJ2-5; size: -; V: TRBV6-2/TRBV6-3; CDR3: CASSPYHSATGETQYF; DNA: TGTGCCAGCAGTCCTTACCATAGTGCGACGGGGGAGACCCAGTACTTC
D: -; J: TRBJ1-5; size: many; V: TRBV12-3/TRBV12-4; CDR3: CASSLALEPQHF; DNA: TGTGCCAGCAGTTTGGCTCTAGAGCCCCAGCATTTT
D: -; J: TRBJ1-2; size: many; V: TRBV12-3/TRBV12-4; CDR3: CASADFYGYTF; DNA: TGTGCCAGTGCTGACTTTTATGGCTACACCTTC
D: TRBD1; J: TRBJ1-5; size: -; V: TRBV5-5; CDR3: CAGGLVAGQRQPQHF; DNA: TGTGCCGGCGGCTTAGTTGCGGGACAGCGTCAGCCCCAGCATTTT
D: -; J: TRBJ2-4; size: -; V: TRBV12-3/TRBV12-4; CDR3: CASSLPPGQYNEQYF; DNA: TGTGCCAGCAGTCTGCCACCGGGACAATACAATGAGCAGTACTTC
D: TRBD1; J: TRBJ2-7; size: many; V: TRBV6-2/TRBV6-3; CDR3: CASSYWQGASYEQYF; DNA: TGTGCCAGCAGTTACTGGCAGGGGGCGAGCTACGAGCAGTACTTC
D: TRBD2; J: TRBJ2-1; size: many; V: TRBV6-5; CDR3: CASRSRTSGYNEQFF; DNA: TGTGCCAGCAGGTCCCGGACTAGCGGTTACAATGAGCAGTTCTTC
D: -; J: TRBJ1-5; size: -; V: TRBV30; CDR3: CAWSEDSNQPQHF; DNA: TGTGCCTGGAGTGAAGATAGCAATCAGCCCCAGCATTTT
D: -; J: TRBJ2-3; size: many; V: TRBV24-1; CDR3: CAVSGGSTDTQYF; DNA: TGTGCCGTCAGTGGGGGGAGCACAGATACGCAGTATTTT
D: -; J: TRBJ2-5; size: few; V: TRBV13; CDR3: CASSPKEGMKTQYF; DNA: TGTGCCAGCAGCCCCAAGGAGGGCATGAAGACCCAGTACTTC
D: -; J: TRBJ2-7; size: -; V: TRBV6-2/TRBV6-3; CDR3: CASSGSGGLRGYEQYF; DNA: TGTGCCAGCTCTGGATCCGGGGGCTTAAGGGGCTACGAGCAGTACTTC
D: TRBD1; J: TRBJ1-1; size: few; V: TRBV27; CDR3: CASSLRRGGRTGWYTEAFF; DNA: TGTGCCAGCAGTTTAAGGAGAGGGGGGAGGACAGGGTGGTACACTGAAGCTTTCTTT
D: -; J: TRBJ1-2; size: few; V: TRBV7-2; CDR3: CVSSLGQGFNYGYTF; DNA: TGTGTCAGCAGCCTGGGGCAGGGATTTAACTATGGCTACACCTTC
D: TRBD1; J: TRBJ2-7; size: -; V: TRBV6-6; CDR3: CASSHLDRGEQYF; DNA: TGTGCCAGCAGCCATCTTGACAGGGGCGAGCAGTACTTC
D: TRBD2; J: TRBJ2-1; size: -; V: TRBV5-1; CDR3: CASSLGGSGGMNEQFF; DNA: TGCGCCAGCAGCTTGGGCGGTAGCGGGGGGATGAATGAGCAGTTCTTC
D: -; J: TRBJ2-7; size: few; V: TRBV4-1; CDR3: CASSQHGSYEQYF; DNA: TGCGCCAGCAGCCAGCACGGGTCCTACGAGCAGTACTTC
D: -; J: TRBJ2-3; size: -; V: TRBV20-1; CDR3: CSASITPGGADTQYF; DNA: TGCAGTGCGAGCATCACCCCCGGTGGGGCGGATACGCAGTATTTT
D: -; J: TRBJ1-4; size: few; V: TRBV5-1; CDR3: CASKTRADNEKLFF; DNA: TGCGCCAGCAAAACGAGGGCGGATAACGAAAAACTGTTTTTT
D: -; J: TRBJ2-1; size: -; V: TRBV20-1; CDR3: CSAPGILYNEQFF; DNA: TGCAGTGCCCCCGGGATCTTATACAATGAGCAGTTCTTC